This T cell receptor (beta chain) was identified in a study of shared clonotypes between healthy human individuals (dated by TCRdb to the early 2020s). Study-level background: Two women and a few men aged 18 to 49 years were included in the cohort. Per donor, three plates each were used for CD4 naive and CD4 memory, two for CD8 naive, and one for CD8 memory. Per donor, leukapheresis produced somewhere between about 0.85 and 8.9 billion PBMCs. Different laboratories and diverse techniques were used to prepare libraries and sequence TCR repertoires, to increase sequencing depth and limit assay-specific biases. The study deeply sequenced blood TCR repertoires of five healthy adults to estimate repertoire size and the extent of clonotype sharing between individuals. Overall study results and their limits: When a handful of donors were compared, the shared fraction of clonotypes was 5% to 6.5% for naive CD4, around 4% for naive CD8, 2.3% for memory CD4, and 0.35% to 0.4% for memory CD8. Sampling was restricted to blood, and TCR repertoires in tissue are likely to differ from TCR repertoires in blood. Because the study included only a small number of donors, the genetic and exposure-history diversity represented was limited. Naive subsets generally had larger estimated clonotype richness than memory subsets. Even with the large sequencing depth, rarefaction of the sorted-subset datasets indicated that sequencing was incomplete. Based on pairwise subsampling, the degree of clonotype sharing among donors was expected to be affected by sequencing depth. Compared with non-shared clonotypes, the clonotypes found in all four sorted-subset donors had higher generation probabilities.

The V end gives up 8 bases and the J end 5 bases, leaving 8 bases in the junction not matched to a gene. The CDR3 goes from the cysteine to the phenylalanine over 14 residues. Of the read, only the CDR3 DNA is kept; its 42 bases are in frame from base 1. Taken from the germline V gene (reference sequence), the CDR1 and CDR2 loops are MNHEY and SMNVEV. Of note for this clone: Its antigen is not yet known. Nothing much larger sits one base from this clone, and base qualities are not available.

Using the deep immunoSEQ assay, multiplex PCR amplified TCR CDR3 regions from genomic DNA. Extracted genomic DNA from each cell subset was spread evenly across all wells of several immunoSEQ 96-well plates, with each plate serving as a replicate. For sorted subsets, around 200 ng genomic DNA, equal to 25,000 to 35,000 T cell genomes, was loaded into each replicate PCR. Purified libraries were quantified with a Qubit 3.0 fluorometer, sized on a Bioanalyzer 2100, and re-quantified with the KAPA Library Quantification kit. Every immunoSEQ 96-well plate was sequenced on a dedicated single-read 150-cycle Illumina NextSeq 550 flow cell. The authors' pipeline ran thus. Because the immunoSEQ output included only junctional sequences and no quality scores, the filtering could not be the same as the filtering used for full-length reads. Sequences were annotated with PyIR, a Python wrapper for IgBLAST v1.9, using IMGT germline references to assign V/J genes and CDR3. Reads were removed for weak V/J assignments (E-value above 1e-6), missing CDR3, stop codons, out-of-frame junctions, or ambiguous translated residues. V3J clonotypes were defined by identical inferred V gene, J gene, and CDR3 amino acid sequence. Percentage overlap between repertoires was calculated by dividing the number of shared unique clonotypes by the size of the smaller repertoire. Three approaches were used to assess repertoire richness: RTK rarefaction, the Chao1 estimator, and Recon v2.1 estimates of unobserved clonotypes. Generation probabilities for all TCRbeta clonotypes obtained by the gDNA method from a handful of donors were computed using OLGA. Not all clones reach the TCRdb copy of this immuneACCESS table, which keeps in-frame sequences only. Checked studies attribute under half of the gap to unresolved V genes and leave the rest unexplained. V and J calls and clone size are those listed in that table; D and trimming were worked out from the DNA. This sample gives around 300,000 clones in total; roughly 84% of them show up just once. Of the sample, around 15% falls within the top ten clones.

The donors were healthy, HIV-negative adults with no recently reported acute infections or vaccinations. All donors were Caucasian adults living in Nashville, Tennessee, USA. CD8 memory samples consisted of magnetically selected CD45RO+ cells combined with CCR7-negative CD45RA+ effector memory (TemRA) cells. Blood was obtained by leukapheresis, after which PBMCs were separated by Ficoll-Histopaque density gradient centrifugation and cryopreserved in liquid nitrogen vapor phase. Analytical flow cytometry was used to check the purity and quantity of each magnetically sorted T cell population. Genomic DNA was isolated from every sorted fraction and measured by UV absorbance on a Nanodrop 2000c.

This clonotype was obtained from a man younger than 30 in good health. This chain is built from TRBV27 and TRBJ2-1; 8 bases in between match TRBD2. Sequenced: memory CD8+ T cells sorted from blood. Interpreted using the paper, the cell subset or site label stands for: CD45RO+ cells pooled with CCR7-negative TemRA cells. The CDR3 region: CASASGSSDNEQFF. The nucleotide sequence is TGTGCCAGCGCAAGCGGGAGTTCGGACAATGAGCAGTTCTTC.